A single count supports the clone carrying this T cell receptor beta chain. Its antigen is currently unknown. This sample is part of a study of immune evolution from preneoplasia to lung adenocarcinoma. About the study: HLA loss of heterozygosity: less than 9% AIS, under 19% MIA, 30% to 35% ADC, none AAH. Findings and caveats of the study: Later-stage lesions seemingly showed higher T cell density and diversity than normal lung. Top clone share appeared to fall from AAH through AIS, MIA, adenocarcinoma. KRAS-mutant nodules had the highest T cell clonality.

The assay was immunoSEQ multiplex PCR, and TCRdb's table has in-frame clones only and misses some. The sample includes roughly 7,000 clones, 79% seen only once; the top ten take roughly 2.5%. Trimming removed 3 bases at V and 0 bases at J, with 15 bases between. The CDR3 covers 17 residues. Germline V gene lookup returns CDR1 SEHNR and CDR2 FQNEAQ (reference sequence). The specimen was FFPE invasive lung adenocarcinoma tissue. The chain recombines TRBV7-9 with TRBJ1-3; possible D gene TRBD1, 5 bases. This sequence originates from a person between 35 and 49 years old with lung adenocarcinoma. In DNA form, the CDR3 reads TGTGCCAGCAGCTTCGCATACAGAGGGGACTCTGGAAACACCATATATTTT. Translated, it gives CASSFAYRGDSGNTIYF.